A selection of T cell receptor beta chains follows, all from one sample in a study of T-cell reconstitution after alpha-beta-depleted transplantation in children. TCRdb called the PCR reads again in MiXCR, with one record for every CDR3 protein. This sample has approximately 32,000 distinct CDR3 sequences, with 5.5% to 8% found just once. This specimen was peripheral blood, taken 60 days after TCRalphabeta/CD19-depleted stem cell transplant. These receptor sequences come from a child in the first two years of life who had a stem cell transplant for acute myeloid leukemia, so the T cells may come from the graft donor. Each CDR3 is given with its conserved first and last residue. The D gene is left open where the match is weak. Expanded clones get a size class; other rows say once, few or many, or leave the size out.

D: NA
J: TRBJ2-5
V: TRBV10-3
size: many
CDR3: CAISGPLDETQYF
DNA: TGTGCCATCAGTGGACCGTTGGACGAGACCCAGTACTTC

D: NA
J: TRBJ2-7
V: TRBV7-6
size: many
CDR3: CASSLAGTASYEQYF
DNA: TGTGCCAGCAGCTTAGCGGGGACGGCCTCCTACGAGCAGTACTTC

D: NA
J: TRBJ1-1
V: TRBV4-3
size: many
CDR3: CASSPRGRKNTEAFF
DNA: TGCGCCAGCAGCCCCCGGGGCAGAAAGAACACTGAAGCTTTCTTT

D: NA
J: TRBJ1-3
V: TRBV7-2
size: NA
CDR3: CASSMGGLWSGNTIYF
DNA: TGTGCCAGCAGTATGGGGGGTCTTTGGTCTGGAAACACCATATATTTT

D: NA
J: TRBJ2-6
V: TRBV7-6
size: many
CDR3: CASSLDSRTGANVLTF
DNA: TGTGCCAGCAGCTTAGATTCGCGGACAGGGGCCAACGTCCTGACTTTC

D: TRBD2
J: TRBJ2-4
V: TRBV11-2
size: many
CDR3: CASSPPGLAGSKNIQYF
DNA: TGTGCCAGCAGCCCCCCGGGACTAGCGGGTTCCAAAAACATTCAGTACTTC

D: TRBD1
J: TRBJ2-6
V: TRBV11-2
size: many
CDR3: CASSPTGSGANVLTF
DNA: TGTGCCAGCAGCCCGACAGGGTCTGGGGCCAACGTCCTGACTTTC

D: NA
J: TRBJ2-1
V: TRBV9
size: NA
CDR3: CASSGGWAGGPSSYNEQFF
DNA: TGTGCCAGCAGCGGTGGCTGGGCGGGCGGGCCGAGCTCCTACAATGAGCAGTTCTTC

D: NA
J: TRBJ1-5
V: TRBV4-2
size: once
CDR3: CASSQDRDGNQPQHF
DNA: TGTGCCAGCAGCCAAGATAGGGACGGTAATCAGCCCCAGCATTTT

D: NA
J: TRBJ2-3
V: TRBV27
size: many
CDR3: CASSFRTGRGDTQYF
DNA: TGTGCCAGCAGTTTCAGAACGGGGCGGGGAGATACGCAGTATTTT

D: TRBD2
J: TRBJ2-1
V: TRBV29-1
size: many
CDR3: CSAGRASGVHKQFF
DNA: TGCAGCGCGGGGAGGGCTAGCGGTGTTCATAAGCAGTTCTTC

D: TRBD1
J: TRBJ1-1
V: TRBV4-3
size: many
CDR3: CASSFRTGRTEAFF
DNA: TGCGCCAGCAGCTTCCGGACAGGGAGAACTGAAGCTTTCTTT

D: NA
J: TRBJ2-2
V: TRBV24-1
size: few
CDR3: CATSDFSRSGVGLFF
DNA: TGTGCCACCAGTGATTTCAGCCGCAGTGGTGTAGGGCTGTTTTTT

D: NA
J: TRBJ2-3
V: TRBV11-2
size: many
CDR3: CASSLPSPLTDTQYF
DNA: TGTGCCAGCAGCTTACCTAGCCCTCTCACAGATACGCAGTATTTT

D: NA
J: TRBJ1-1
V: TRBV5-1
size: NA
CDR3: CASSLGWGGDTEAFF
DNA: TGCGCCAGCAGCTTGGGGTGGGGGGGGGACACTGAAGCTTTCTTT

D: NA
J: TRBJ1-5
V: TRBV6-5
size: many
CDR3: CASHGGYQPQHF
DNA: TGTGCCAGCCACGGGGGGTATCAGCCCCAGCATTTT

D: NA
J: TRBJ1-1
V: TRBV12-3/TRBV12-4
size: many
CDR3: CASSLSSPEAFF
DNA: TGTGCCAGCAGTTTGAGTAGTCCTGAAGCTTTCTTT

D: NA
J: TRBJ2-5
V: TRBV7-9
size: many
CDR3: CASSPLGRMYQETQYF
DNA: TGTGCCAGCAGCCCCCTCGGTCGGATGTACCAAGAGACCCAGTACTTC

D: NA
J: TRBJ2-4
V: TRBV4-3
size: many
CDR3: CASSQDALLGDIQYF
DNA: TGCGCCAGCAGCCAAGATGCCCTCCTTGGAGACATTCAGTACTTC

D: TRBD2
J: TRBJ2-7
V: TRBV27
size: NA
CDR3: CASSLGTSFDEQYF
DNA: TGTGCCAGCAGTTTAGGGACTAGCTTCGACGAGCAGTACTTC